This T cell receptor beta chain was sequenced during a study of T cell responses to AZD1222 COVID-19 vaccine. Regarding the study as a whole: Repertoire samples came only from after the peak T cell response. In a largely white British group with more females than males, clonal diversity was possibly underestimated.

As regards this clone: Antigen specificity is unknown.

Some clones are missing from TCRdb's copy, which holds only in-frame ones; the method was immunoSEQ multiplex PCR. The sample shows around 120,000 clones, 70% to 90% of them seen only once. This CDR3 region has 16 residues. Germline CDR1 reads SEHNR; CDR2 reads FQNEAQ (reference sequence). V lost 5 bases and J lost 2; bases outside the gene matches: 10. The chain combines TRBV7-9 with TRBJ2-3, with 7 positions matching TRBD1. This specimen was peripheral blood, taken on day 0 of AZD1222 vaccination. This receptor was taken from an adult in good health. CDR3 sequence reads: CASSVEGARNTDTQYF. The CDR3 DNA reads TGTGCCAGCAGCGTAGAGGGGGCGCGGAACACAGATACGCAGTATTTT.